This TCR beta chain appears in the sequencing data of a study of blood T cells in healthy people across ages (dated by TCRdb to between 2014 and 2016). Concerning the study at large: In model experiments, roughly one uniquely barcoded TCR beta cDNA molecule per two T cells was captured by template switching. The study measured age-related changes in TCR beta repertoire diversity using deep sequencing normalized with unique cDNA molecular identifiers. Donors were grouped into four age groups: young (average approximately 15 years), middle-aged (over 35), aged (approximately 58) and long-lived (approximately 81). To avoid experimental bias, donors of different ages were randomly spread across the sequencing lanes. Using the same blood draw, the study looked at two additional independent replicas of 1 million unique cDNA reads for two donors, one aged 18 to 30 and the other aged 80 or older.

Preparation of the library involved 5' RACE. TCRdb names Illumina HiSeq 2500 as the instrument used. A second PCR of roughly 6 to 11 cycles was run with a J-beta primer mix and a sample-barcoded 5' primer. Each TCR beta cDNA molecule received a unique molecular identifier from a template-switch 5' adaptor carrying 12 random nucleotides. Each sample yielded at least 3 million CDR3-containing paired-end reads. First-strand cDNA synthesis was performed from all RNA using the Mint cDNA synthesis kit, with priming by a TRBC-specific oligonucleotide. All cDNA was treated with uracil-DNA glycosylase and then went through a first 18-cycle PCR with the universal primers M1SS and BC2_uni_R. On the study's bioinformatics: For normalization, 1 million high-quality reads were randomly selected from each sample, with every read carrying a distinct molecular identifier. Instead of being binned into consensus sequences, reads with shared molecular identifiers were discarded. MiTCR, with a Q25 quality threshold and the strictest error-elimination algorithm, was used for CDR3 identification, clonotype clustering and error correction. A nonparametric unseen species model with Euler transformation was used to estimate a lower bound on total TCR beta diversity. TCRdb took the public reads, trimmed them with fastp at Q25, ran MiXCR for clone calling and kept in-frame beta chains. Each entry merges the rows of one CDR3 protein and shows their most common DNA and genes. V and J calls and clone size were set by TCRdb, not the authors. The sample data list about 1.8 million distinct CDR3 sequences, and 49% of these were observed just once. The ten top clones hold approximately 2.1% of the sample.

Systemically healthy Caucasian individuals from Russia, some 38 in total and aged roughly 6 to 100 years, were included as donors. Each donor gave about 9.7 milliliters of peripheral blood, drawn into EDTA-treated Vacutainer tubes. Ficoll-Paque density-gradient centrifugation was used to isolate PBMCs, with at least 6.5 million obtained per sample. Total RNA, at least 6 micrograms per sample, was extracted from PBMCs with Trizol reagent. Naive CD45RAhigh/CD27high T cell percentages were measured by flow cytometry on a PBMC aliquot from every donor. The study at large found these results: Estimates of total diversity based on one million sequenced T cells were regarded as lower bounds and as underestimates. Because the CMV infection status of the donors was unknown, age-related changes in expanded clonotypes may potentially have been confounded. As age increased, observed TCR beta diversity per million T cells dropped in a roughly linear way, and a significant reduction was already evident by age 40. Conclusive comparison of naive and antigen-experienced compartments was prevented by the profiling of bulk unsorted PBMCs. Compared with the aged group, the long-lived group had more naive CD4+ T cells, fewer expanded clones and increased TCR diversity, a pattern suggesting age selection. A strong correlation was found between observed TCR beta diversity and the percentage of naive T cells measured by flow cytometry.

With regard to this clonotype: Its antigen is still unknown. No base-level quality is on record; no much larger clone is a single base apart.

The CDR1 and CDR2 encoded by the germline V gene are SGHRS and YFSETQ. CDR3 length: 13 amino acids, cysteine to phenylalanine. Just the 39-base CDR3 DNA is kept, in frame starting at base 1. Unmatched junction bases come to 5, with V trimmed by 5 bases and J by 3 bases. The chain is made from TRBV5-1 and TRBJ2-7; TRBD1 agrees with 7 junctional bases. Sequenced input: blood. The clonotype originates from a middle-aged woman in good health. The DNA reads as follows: TGCGCCAGCAGGGACAGGATAAACTACGAGCAGTACTTC. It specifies CASRDRINYEQYF. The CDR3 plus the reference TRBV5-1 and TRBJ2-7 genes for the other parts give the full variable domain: KAGVTQTPRYLIKTRGQQVTLSCSPISGHRSVSWYQQTPGQGLQFLFEYFSETQRNKGNFPGRFSGRQFSNSRSEMNVSTLELGDSALYLCASRDRINYEQYFGPGTRLTVT.